This is a list of T cell receptor beta chains from one sample in a study of blood T cell repertoires in COVID-19. Assay: immunoSEQ multiplex PCR; the TCRdb copy retains only in-frame clones and omits some. The sample carries fewer than 50,000 clones, over 75% recorded once. The sample taken for sequencing was peripheral blood. All receptors come from a woman of 80 years or more with acute or convalescent COVID-19. CDR3s include the opening cysteine and the closing phenylalanine or tryptophan.

v_gene,j_gene,CDR3aa
TRBV5-4,TRBJ1-2,CASSRDRQDSYTF
TRBV27,TRBJ2-7,CASSPGEAGAEQYF
TRBV18,TRBJ2-7,CASSPPIVEREIYYEQYF
TRBV5-1,TRBJ2-1,CASSLEAGSFNEQFF
TRBV7-2,TRBJ2-7,CASSSGLAGEWEETYEQYF
TRBV2,TRBJ1-2,CASSDPQGLSYGYTF
TRBV27,TRBJ1-4,CASSSTSGWTNEKLFF
TRBV6-1,TRBJ2-5,CASSEGGLALYF
TRBV5-1,TRBJ2-3,CASSSGTSGSGVDTQYF
TRBV5-1,TRBJ2-5,CASSVDREETQYF
TRBV7-8,TRBJ1-6,CASSSRGVDSPLHF
TRBV5-1,TRBJ2-5,CASSLTGTGSQETQYF
TRBV20-1,TRBJ2-1,CSASGMGLAEQVAYNEQFF
TRBV11-2,TRBJ1-1,CASSLRQLLNTEAFF
TRBV4-1,TRBJ2-7,CASSLNSGGYEQYF
TRBV10-3,TRBJ1-3,CAISRDNSGNTIYF
TRBV10-3,TRBJ2-7,CAISEFSGSGYEQYF
TRBV18,TRBJ2-1,CASSPRTPTSGRANEQFF
TRBV6-6,TRBJ1-4,CASKTEAEKLFF
TRBV6-5,TRBJ1-5,CASRGGNQPQHF
TRBV5-4,TRBJ1-6,CASSGTGDNSPLHF
TRBV3-1/TRBV3-2,TRBJ2-7,CASSQRSFNRDRGNEQYF
TRBV7-9,TRBJ2-7,CASSDRFYEQYF
TRBV3-1/TRBV3-2,TRBJ1-6,CASSPRQGAPLHF
TRBV12-3/TRBV12-4,TRBJ2-3,CASSPNRVTQYF
TRBV11-2,TRBJ2-1,CASSQLPFGGSSEQFF
TRBV6-1,TRBJ1-1,CASSETGGRTEAFF
TRBV5-1,TRBJ2-3,CASSRYRLDTDTQYF
TRBV28,TRBJ1-2,CASSKQGYGYTF
TRBV2,TRBJ2-3,CASKTGTADTDTQYF
TRBV6-5,TRBJ1-1,CASSYSHRNTEAFF
TRBV19,TRBJ2-7,CASSRGDRGYEQYF
TRBV10-3,TRBJ2-7,CAISDPGQPRSSYEQYF
TRBV30,TRBJ1-2,CAWSTIGTGVFYGYTF
TRBV15,TRBJ1-3,CATSRDGASSGNTIYF
TRBV4-1,TRBJ1-1,CASSQGQADTEAFF
TRBV15,TRBJ2-5,CATSRGGASGSQETQYF
TRBV6-1,TRBJ2-1,CASSENAGIFNEQFF
TRBV5-1,TRBJ2-3,CASSSGLAGGPGSDTQYF
TRBV19,TRBJ2-1,CASSIPYMRDRKNEQFF
TRBV7-2,TRBJ1-3,CASSSLPGHLYF
TRBV24-1,TRBJ2-7,CATSAGDTVLGYEQYF
TRBV2,TRBJ2-3,CASRGLAGVMRGTDTQYF
TRBV3-1/TRBV3-2,TRBJ2-3,CASSLIGTSGKDTQYF
TRBV3-1/TRBV3-2,TRBJ1-1,CASSQQGAGTEAFF
TRBV7-9,TRBJ1-4,CASSPGLGAHEKLFF
TRBV27,TRBJ2-1,CASSLSGGSYNEQFF
TRBV9,TRBJ1-3,CASSVRAGNTIYF
TRBV7-2,TRBJ2-7,CASSSGLAGGAYEQYF
TRBV10-1,TRBJ2-1,CASSDPPRGGGYNEQFF